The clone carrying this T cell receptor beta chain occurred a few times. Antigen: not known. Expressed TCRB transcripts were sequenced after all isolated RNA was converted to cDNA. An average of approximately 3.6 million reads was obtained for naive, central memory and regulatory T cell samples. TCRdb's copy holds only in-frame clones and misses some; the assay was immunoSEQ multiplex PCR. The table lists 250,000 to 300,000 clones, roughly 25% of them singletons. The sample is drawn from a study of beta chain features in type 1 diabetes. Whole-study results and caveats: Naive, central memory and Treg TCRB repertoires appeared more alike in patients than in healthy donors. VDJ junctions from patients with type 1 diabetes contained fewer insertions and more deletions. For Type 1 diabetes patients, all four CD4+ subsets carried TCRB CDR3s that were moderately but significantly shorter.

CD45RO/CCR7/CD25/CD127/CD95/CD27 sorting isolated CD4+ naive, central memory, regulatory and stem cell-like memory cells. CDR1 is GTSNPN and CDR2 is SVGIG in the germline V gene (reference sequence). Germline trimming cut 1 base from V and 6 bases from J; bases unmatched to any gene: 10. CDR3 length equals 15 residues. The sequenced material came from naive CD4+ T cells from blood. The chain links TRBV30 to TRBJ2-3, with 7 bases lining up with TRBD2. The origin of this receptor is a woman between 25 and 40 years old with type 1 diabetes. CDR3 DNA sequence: TGTGCCTGGAGTGGTTGGCGGGAGTCGGCTGATACGCAGTATTTT. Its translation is CAWSGWRESADTQYF.